This T cell receptor beta chain was profiled in a study of neoadjuvant anti-PD-1 for oral cavity cancer. Study-wide context: Patients mostly received three to four biweekly nivolumab doses at 3 mg/kg before surgery. Whole-study results and caveats: Non-responders to neoadjuvant nivolumab had significantly more clonal PBMC T cells than responders.

After removal of 2 bases from V and 3 bases from J, the junction contained 7 bases not matched to a gene. This CDR3 is built from 14 residues. The germline V gene encodes CDR1 GTSNPN and CDR2 SVGIG (reference sequence). As to this clone: The antigen remains unidentified.

Blood cells were analyzed directly, without culture or expansion. Six replicates per PBMC sample, mostly from approximately 0.45 ug of genomic DNA. The protocol was immunoSEQ multiplex PCR, while the TCRdb copy is restricted to in-frame clones and leaves out a portion. The sample includes about 16,000 clones, 69% of them seen just once. The clonotype was recovered from a person aged 35-79 years with oral cavity squamous cell carcinoma. The source was PBMCs, collected before nivolumab (anti-PD-1) treatment. This chain connects TRBV30 to TRBJ2-7; 7 positions match TRBD1. The CDR3 DNA reads TGTGCCTGGAGTCTGGGACAGAACGTCTACGAGCAGTACTTC. Translation gives CAWSLGQNVYEQYF.